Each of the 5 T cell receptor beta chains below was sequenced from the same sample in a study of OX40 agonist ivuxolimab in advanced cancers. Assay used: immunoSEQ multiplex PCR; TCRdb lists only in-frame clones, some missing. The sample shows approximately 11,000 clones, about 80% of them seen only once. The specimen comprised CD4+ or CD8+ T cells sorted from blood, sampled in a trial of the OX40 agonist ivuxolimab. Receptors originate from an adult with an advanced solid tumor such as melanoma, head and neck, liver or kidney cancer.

For the CDR3, the DNA is TGTGCCAGCAGCTACTCCGGGGCCTTCTATGGCTACACCTTC. It specifies CASSYSGAFYGYTF. The genes are TRBV7-8 and TRBJ1-2; D perhaps matches TRBD1 (5 bases). CDR1 and CDR2 from the germline V gene are SGHVS and FQNEAQ. This CDR3 comprises 14 residues. Deletions cut 4 bases from V and 4 bases from J, with 13 bases between.

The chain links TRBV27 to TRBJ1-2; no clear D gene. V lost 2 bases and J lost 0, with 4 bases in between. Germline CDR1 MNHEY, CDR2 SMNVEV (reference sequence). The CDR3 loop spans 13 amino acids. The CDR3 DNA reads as TGTGCCAGCAGTTTAGAGGCTAACTATGGCTACACCTTC. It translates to CASSLEANYGYTF.

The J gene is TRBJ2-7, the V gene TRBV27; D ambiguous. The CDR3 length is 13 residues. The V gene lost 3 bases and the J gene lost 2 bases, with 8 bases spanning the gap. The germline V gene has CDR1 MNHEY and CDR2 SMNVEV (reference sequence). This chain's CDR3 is CASSLAQTYEQYF. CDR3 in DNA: TGTGCCAGCAGTTTGGCACAGACCTACGAGCAGTACTTC.

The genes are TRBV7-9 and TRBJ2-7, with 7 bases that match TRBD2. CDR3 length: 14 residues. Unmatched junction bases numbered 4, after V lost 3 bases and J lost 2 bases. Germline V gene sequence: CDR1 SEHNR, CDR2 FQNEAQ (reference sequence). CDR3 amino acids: CASSLTAGAYEQYF. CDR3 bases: TGTGCCAGCAGCTTGACCGCGGGAGCCTACGAGCAGTACTTC.

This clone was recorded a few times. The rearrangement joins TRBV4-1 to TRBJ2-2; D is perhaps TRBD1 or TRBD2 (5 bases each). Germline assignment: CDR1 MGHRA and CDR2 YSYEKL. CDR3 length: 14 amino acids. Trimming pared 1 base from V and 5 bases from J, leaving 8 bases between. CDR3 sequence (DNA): TGCGCCAGCAGCCAAGTTGGGGGAACCGGGGAGCTGTTTTTT. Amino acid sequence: CASSQVGGTGELFF.